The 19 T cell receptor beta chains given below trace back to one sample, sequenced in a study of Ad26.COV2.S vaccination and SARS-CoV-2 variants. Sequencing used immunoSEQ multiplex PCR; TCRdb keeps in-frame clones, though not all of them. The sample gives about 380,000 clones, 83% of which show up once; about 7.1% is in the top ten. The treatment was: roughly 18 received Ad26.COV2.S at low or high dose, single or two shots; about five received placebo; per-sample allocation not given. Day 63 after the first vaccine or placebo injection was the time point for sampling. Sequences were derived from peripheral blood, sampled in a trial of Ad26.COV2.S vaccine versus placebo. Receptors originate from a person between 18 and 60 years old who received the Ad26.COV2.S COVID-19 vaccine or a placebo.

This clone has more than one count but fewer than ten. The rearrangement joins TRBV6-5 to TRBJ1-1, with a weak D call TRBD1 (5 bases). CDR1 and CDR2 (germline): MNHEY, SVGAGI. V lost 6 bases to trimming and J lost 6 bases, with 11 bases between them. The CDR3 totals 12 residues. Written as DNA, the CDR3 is TGTGCCAGCAGAGACAGCGGACCTGAAGCTTTCTTT. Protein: CASRDSGPEAFF.

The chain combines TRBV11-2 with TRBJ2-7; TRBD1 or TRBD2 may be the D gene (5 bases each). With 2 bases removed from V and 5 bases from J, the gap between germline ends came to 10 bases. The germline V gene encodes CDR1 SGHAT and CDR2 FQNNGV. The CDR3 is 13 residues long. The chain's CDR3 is CASSLRDLNEQYF. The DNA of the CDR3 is TGTGCCAGCAGCTTACGGGACCTGAACGAGCAGTACTTC.

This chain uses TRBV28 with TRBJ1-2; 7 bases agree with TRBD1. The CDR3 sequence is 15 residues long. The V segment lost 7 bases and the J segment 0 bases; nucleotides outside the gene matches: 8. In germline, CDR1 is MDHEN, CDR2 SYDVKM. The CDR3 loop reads CASIFRDRPNYGYTF. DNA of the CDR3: TGTGCCAGCATCTTCCGGGACAGACCTAACTATGGCTACACCTTC.

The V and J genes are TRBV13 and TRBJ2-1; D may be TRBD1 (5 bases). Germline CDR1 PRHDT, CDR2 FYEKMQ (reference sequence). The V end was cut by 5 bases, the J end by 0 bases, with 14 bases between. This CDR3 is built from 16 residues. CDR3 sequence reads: CASSIQALSSYNEQFF. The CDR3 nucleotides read TGTGCCAGCAGCATACAGGCGCTTAGCTCCTACAATGAGCAGTTCTTC.

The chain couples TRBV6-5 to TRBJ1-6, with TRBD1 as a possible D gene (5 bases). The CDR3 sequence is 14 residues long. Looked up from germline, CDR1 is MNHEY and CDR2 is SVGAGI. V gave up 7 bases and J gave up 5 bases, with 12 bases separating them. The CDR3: CASKNQGDNSPLHF. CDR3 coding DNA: TGTGCCAGCAAGAACCAGGGAGATAATTCACCCCTCCACTTT.

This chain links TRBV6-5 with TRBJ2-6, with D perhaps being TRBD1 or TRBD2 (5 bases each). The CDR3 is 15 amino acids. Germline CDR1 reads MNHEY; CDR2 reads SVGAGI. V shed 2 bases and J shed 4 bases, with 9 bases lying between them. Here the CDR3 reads CASSYEGHGANVLTF. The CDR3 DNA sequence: TGTGCCAGCAGTTACGAGGGGCACGGGGCCAACGTCCTGACTTTC.

The CDR3 sequence is CATSPGTSFINEQFF. Here the CDR3 DNA reads TGTGCCACCTCTCCCGGGACTAGCTTCATCAATGAGCAGTTCTTC. V usage is TRBV10-3 and J usage is TRBJ2-1, with 9 bases identical to TRBD2. CDR1 ENHRY and CDR2 SYGVKD come from the germline V gene. This CDR3 is built from 15 residues. Trimming removed 10 bases from V and 6 bases from J; junction bases left unmatched: 13.

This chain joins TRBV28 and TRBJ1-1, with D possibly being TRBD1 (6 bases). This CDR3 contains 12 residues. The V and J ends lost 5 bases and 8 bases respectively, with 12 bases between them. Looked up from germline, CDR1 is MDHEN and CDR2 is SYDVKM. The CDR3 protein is CASSRGHREAFF. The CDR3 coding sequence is TGTGCCAGCAGTCGGGGACACAGAGAAGCTTTCTTT.

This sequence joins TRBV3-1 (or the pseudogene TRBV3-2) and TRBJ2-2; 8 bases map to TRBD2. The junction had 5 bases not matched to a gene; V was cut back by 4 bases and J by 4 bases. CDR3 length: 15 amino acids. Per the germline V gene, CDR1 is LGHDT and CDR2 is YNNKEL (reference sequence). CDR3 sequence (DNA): TGTGCCAGCAGCCCCGTCGGGGGGGCCACCGGGGAGCTGTTTTTT. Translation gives CASSPVGGATGELFF.

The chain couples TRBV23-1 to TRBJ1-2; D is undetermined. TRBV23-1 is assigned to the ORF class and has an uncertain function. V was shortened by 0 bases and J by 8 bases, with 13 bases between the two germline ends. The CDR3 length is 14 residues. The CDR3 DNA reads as TGCGCCAGCAGTCAATCAGGTCCGCAATCGGGCTACACCTTC. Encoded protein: CASSQSGPQSGYTF.

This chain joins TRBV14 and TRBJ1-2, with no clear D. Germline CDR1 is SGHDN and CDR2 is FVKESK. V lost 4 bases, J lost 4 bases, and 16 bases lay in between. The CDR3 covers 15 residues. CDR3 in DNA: TGTGCCAGCAGCCCAGGCAGTGGGTTTGGCTATGGCTACACCTTC. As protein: CASSPGSGFGYGYTF.

CDR3 coding DNA: TGCGCCAGCAGCTGGCCCCTCGAGGGGAAATATTCACCCCTCCACTTT. It codes for CASSWPLEGKYSPLHF. The chain has TRBV5-1 and TRBJ1-6; D possibly corresponds to TRBD1 (5 bases). The length of the CDR3 is 16 residues. Germline CDR1 reads SGHRS; CDR2 reads YFSETQ. Trimming pared 3 bases from V and 8 bases from J, leaving 18 bases between.

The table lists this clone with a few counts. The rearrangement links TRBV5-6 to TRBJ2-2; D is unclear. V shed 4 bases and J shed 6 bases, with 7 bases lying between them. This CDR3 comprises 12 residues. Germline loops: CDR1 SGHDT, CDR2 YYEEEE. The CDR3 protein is CASSPGPGELFF. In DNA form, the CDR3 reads TGTGCCAGCAGCCCCGGCCCCGGGGAGCTGTTTTTT.

The CDR3 DNA follows: TGTGCCAGCAGCTCCACCGGGACAGGGAACACTGAAGCTTTCTTT. Translated, it gives CASSSTGTGNTEAFF. This chain connects TRBV5-5 to TRBJ1-1; 8 bases are shared with TRBD1. CDR3 size: 15 residues. Trimming removed 3 bases from V and 1 base from J; junction bases left unmatched: 5. Germline values: CDR1 SGHKS, CDR2 YYEKEE (reference sequence).

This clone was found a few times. CDR3 bases: TGTGCCAGCAGTTCAGACAGGAGAGGTTCACCCCTCCACTTT. The encoded protein is CASSSDRRGSPLHF. The gene calls are TRBV27 and TRBJ1-6; TRBD1 is a possible D gene (6 bases). CDR1 is MNHEY, CDR2 SMNVEV, per germline (reference sequence). V was cut by 4 bases and J by 9 bases, with 13 bases left in between. This CDR3 has 14 amino acids.

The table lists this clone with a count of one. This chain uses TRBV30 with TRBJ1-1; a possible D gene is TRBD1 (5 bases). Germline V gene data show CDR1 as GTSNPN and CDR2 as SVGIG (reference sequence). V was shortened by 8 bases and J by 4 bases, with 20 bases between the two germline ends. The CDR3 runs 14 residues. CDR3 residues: CARGEAGWATEAFF. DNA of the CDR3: TGTGCCCGGGGGGAGGCAGGGTGGGCCACTGAAGCTTTCTTT.

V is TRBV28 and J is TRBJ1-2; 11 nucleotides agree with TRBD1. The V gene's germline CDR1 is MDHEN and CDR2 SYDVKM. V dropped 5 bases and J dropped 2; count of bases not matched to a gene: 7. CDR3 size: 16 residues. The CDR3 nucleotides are TGTGCCAGCAGTGTTTCCGGGACAGGGGGGAACTATGGCTACACCTTC. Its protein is CASSVSGTGGNYGYTF.

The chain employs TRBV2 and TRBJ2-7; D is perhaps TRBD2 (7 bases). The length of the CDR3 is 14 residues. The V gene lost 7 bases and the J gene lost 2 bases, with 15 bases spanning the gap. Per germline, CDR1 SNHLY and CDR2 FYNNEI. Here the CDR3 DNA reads TGTGCCAGCACCTCGGGGGGCTCTACCTACGAGCAGTACTTC. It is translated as CASTSGGSTYEQYF.

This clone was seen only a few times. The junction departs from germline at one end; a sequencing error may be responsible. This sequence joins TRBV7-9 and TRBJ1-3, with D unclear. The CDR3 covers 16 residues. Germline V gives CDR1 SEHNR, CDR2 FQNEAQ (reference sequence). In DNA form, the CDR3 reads TGTGCCAGCAGCCCTTGGACCGGCTCTGCTGGCAACACCATATATTTT. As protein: CASSPWTGSAGNTIYF. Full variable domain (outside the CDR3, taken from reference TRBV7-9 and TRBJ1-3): DTGVSQNPRHKITKRGQNVTFRCDPISEHNRLYWYRQTLGQGPEFLTYFQNEAQLEKSRLLSDRFSAERPKGSFSTLEIQRTEQGDSAMYLCASSPWTGSAGNTIYFGEGSWLTVV.